This is a list of T cell receptor beta chains from one sample in a study of sequential checkpoint blockade in melanoma. The data were produced by immunoSEQ multiplex PCR, yet TCRdb's version contains in-frame clones alone and is incomplete. In the table there are several thousand clones, about a quarter of which are singletons. The sequencing here drew on tumor tissue (inferred from file names), taken from a patient given nivolumab and ipilimumab in sequence. These TCRs come from a human donor with melanoma. Both conserved end residues are part of each CDR3. D genes are given only for firm matches. Only part of the rows carry a size: once, few, many, or a class if the clone is expanded.

cdr3_length clone_size d_call j_call v_call cdr3_nt cdr3_aa
14 few . TRBJ2-7 TRBV23-1 TGCGCCAGCAGCCAAGGCAGCAGCTCCTACGAGCAGTACTTC CASSQGSSSYEQYF
13 few . TRBJ1-4 TRBV30 TGTGCCTCCTCCGGGACCACTAATGAAAAACTGTTTTTT CASSGTTNEKLFF
14 few . TRBJ2-5 TRBV11-3 TGTGCCAGCAGCTTAGGAGGGGTTGGTGAGACCCAGTACTTC CASSLGGVGETQYF
14 many . TRBJ2-5 TRBV11-3 TGTGCCAGCAGCTTGGACGGGGTACAAGAGACCCAGTACTTC CASSLDGVQETQYF
13 . . TRBJ1-2 TRBV30 TGTGCCTGGAGTGTAGGGGGGGATGGAGGCTACACCTTC CAWSVGGDGGYTF
15 many TRBD1 TRBJ1-2 TRBV11-3 TGTGCCAGCAGCTTGGCCGGGACAGGGAACTATGGCTACACCTTC CASSLAGTGNYGYTF
14 few TRBD1 TRBJ2-7 TRBV9 TGTGCCAGCAGCGTAGAGGACAGGTCCTACGAGCAGTACTTC CASSVEDRSYEQYF
15 few . TRBJ2-5 TRBV6-8 TGTGCCAGCAGTTACCTTCTACGGGGGGCTGGGGCCCAGTACTTC CASSYLLRGAGAQYF
14 few TRBD1 TRBJ2-3 TRBV11-3 TGTGCCAGCAGTCGGACAGGGAGCACAGATACGCAGTATTTT CASSRTGSTDTQYF
14 . . TRBJ2-1 TRBV6-8 TGTGCCAGCACTACTTGGGGGCGGCTCAATGAGCAGTTCTTC CASTTWGRLNEQFF
16 . TRBD2 TRBJ2-1 TRBV6-8 TGTGCCAGCAGATCGGGACTAGCGGGACGCTACAATGAGCAGTTCTTC CASRSGLAGRYNEQFF
15 . TRBD1 TRBJ1-2 TRBV15 TGTGCCACCAGCAGAGATTGGGGGACAGATGATGGCTACACCTTC CATSRDWGTDDGYTF
15 . . TRBJ1-5 TRBV19 TGTGCCAGTAGTATAGATTTGGCAGAAAATCAGCCCCAGCATTTT CASSIDLAENQPQHF
15 few TRBD1 TRBJ1-2 TRBV4-1 TGCGCCAGCAGCCAAGCATTGGGACAGAACTATGGCTACACCTTC CASSQALGQNYGYTF
14 . . TRBJ1-1 TRBV5-1 TGCGCCAGCAGCTTGGTGCCAGATAGCACTGAAGCTTTCTTT CASSLVPDSTEAFF
15 medium-sized . TRBJ2-5 TRBV30 TGTGCCTGGAGTGTAAATGGGGACCTACAAGAGACCCAGTACTTC CAWSVNGDLQETQYF
12 medium-sized . TRBJ2-3 TRBV29-1 TGCAGCGTTGAGGCTAGCACAGATACGCAGTATTTT CSVEASTDTQYF
14 . TRBD1 TRBJ1-5 TRBV5-1 TGCGCCAGCAGCCTCCATGGACAGGGTCAGCCCCAGCATTTT CASSLHGQGQPQHF
14 few . TRBJ2-7 TRBV28 TGTGCCAGCACGTTTGTCGGACTTATATACGAGCAGTACTTC CASTFVGLIYEQYF
14 many TRBD1 TRBJ2-5 TRBV11-3 TGTGCCAGCAGCTTGGTTGTAACAGGGGGCGCCCAGTACTTC CASSLVVTGGAQYF
13 . . TRBJ1-1 TRBV30 TGTGCCTGGAGTGGCCAGGGTGGTACTGAAGCTTTCTTT CAWSGQGGTEAFF
14 . . TRBJ2-7 TRBV29-1 TGCAGCGTTGAAGATCAGGTTTTGCCCTACGAGCAGTACTTC CSVEDQVLPYEQYF
15 once TRBD2 TRBJ2-1 TRBV19 TGTGCCAGTAGTCCCGGACTAGCGGGAGGGGGTGAGCAGTTCTTC CASSPGLAGGGEQFF
15 few TRBD1 TRBJ1-1 TRBV5-1 TGCGCCAGCAGCTTGGAGACAGGGGACTACACTGAAGCTTTCTTT CASSLETGDYTEAFF
14 . . TRBJ1-2 TRBV19 TGTGCCGTCGGGAGGGGCGTCCCGACGGATGGCTACACCTTC CAVGRGVPTDGYTF
14 few TRBD1 TRBJ1-5 TRBV19 TGTGCCAGTAGAGACAGGGGGCCCAATCAGCCCCAGCATTTT CASRDRGPNQPQHF
17 . . TRBJ2-3 TRBV11-3 TGTGCCAGCAGCACGGGTCCTTCACCACTAGTGGGAGATACGCAGTATTTT CASSTGPSPLVGDTQYF
14 . TRBD1 TRBJ1-2 TRBV5-1 TGCGCCAGCAGCTTGGGGACAGGGAACTATGGCTACACCTTC CASSLGTGNYGYTF
18 medium-sized . TRBJ1-3 TRBV25-1 TGTGCCAGCAGTGACACCTACCCCCAGGCACGCTCTGGAAACACCATATATTTT CASSDTYPQARSGNTIYF